The source of this T cell receptor (beta chain) is a study of tumor-infiltrating lymphocytes in primary liver carcinoma. Study-level information: Ranging in age from 30 to 69 years, the patients were men and women. Measuring about 4.2 to 10 cm across, the tumors were staged as T1-T3 N0M0.

Concerning this clonotype itself: Its target is not known. A read error may account for a junction end that differs from germline.

Starting material of 500 ng total RNA yielded TCR beta cDNA via a constant-region primer. Slightly modified ARM-PCR, run as three nested multiplex PCR rounds, produced the TCR beta libraries. Forward primers for TRBV1-TRBV30 and a C-beta reverse primer served the first two PCR rounds, at approximately 10 cycles each. TCRdb independently ran MiXCR on the multiplex PCR reads; one entry per CDR3 protein. Seen here are some 200,000 distinct CDR3 sequences, less than 75% observed once, and the top ten hold about 7.1%. Study-wide points: It was tumor-adjacent and tumor-blood pairs that overlapped less than tumor region pairs did.

Both blood RNA, taken from unsorted whole blood, and germline DNA were extracted. At sampling, these chronic HBV carriers had received no treatment. The CDR3 loop spans 16 amino acids. Source material: peripheral blood. This receptor was identified in a woman aged 55-69 years with primary liver carcinoma and hepatitis B virus infection. The chain recombines TRBV12-3 or TRBV12-4 with TRBJ2-3; D is perhaps TRBD2 (6 bases). The CDR3 loop is CVSSLVTGLYTDTQYF. For the CDR3, the DNA is TGTGTCAGCAGTTTAGTTACAGGACTATACACAGATACGCAGTATTTT.